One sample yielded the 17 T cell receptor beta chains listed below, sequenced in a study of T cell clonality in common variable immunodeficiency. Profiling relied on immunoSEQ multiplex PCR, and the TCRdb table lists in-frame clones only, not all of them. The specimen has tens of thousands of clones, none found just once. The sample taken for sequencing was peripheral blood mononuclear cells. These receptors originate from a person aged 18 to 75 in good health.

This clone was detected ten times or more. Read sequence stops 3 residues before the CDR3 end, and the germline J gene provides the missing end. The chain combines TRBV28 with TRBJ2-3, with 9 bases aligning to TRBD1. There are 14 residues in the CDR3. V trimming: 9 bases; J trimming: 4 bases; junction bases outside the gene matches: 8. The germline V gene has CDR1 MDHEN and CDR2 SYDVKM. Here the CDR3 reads CASSNRGRPDTQYF. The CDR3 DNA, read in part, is TGTGCCAGTTCTAACAGGGGGCGGCCAGATACG.

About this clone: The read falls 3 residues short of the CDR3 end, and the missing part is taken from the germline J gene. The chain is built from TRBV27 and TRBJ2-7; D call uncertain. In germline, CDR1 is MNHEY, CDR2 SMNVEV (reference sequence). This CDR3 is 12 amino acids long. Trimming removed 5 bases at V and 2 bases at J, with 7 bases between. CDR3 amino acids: CASSPTPYEQYF. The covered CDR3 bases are TGTGCCAGCAGTCCTACTCCCTACGAG.

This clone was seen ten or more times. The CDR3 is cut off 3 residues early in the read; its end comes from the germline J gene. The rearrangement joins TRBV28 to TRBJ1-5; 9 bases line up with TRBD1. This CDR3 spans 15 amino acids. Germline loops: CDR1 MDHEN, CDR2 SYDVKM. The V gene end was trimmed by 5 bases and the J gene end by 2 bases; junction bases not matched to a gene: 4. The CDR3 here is CASSTRTGGNQPQHF. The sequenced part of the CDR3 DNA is TGTGCCAGCAGTACCCGGACAGGGGGCAATCAGCCC.

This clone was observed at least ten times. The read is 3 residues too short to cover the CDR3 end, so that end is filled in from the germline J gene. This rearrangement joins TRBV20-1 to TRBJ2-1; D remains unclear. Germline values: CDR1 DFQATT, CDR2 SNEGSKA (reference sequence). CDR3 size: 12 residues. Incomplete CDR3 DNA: TGCAGGCCTATGTCCGGGTTGGGTGAG. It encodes CRPMSGLGE. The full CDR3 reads CRPMSGLGEQFF.

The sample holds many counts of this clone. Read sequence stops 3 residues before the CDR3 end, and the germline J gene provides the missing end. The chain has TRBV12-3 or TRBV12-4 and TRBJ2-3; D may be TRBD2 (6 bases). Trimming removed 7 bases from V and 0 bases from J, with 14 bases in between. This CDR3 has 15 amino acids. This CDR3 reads CASTKRAGSTDTQYF. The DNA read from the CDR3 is TGTGCCAGCACCAAGAGGGCGGGAAGCACAGATACG.

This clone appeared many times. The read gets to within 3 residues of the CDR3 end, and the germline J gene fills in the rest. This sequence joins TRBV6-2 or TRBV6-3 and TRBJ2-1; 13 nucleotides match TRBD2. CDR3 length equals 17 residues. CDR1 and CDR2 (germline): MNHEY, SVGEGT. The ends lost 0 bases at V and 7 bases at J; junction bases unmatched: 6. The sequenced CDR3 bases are TGTGCCAGCAGTTACTCGAGGGGACTAGCGGGACTGAATGAG. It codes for CASSYSRGLAGLNE. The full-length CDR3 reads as CASSYSRGLAGLNEQFF.

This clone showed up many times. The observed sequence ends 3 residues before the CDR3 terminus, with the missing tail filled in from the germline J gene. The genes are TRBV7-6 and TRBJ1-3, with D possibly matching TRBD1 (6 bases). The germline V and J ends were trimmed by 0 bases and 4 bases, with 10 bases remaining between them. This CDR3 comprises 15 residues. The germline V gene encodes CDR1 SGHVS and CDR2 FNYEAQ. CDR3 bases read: TGTGCCAGCAGCTTAGCTTCAGGGGTCGGAAACACC. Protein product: CASSLASGVGNT. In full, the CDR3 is CASSLASGVGNTIYF.

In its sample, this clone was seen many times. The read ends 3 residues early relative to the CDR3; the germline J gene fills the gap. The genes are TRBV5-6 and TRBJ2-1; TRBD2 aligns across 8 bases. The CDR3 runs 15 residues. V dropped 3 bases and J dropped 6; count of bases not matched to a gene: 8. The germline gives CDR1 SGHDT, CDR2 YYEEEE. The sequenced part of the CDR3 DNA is TGTGCCAGCAGCTCCGGGATAGCGGGGTTCAATGAG. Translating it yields CASSSGIAGFNE. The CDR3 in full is CASSSGIAGFNEQFF.

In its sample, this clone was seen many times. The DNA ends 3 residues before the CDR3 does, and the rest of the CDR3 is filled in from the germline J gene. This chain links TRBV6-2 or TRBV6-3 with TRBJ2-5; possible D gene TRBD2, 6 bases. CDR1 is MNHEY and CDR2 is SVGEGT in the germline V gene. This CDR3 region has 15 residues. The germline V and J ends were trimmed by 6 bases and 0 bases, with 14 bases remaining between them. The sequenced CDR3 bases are TGTGCCAGCAGGTTTAGCGGATATGACCAAGAGACC. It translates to CASRFSGYDQET. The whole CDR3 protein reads CASRFSGYDQETQYF.

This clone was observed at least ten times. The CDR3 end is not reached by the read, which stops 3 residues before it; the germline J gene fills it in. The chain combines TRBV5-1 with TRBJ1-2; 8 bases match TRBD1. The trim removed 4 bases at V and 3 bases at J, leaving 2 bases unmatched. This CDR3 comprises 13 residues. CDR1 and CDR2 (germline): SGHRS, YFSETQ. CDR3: CASSTTGDYGYTF. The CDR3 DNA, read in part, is TGCGCCAGCAGCACGACAGGGGACTATGGC. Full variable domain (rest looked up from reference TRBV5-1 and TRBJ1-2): KAGVTQTPRYLIKTRGQQVTLSCSPISGHRSVSWYQQTPGQGLQFLFEYFSETQRNKGNFPGRFSGRQFSNSRSEMNVSTLELGDSALYLCASSTTGDYGYTFGSGTRLTVV.

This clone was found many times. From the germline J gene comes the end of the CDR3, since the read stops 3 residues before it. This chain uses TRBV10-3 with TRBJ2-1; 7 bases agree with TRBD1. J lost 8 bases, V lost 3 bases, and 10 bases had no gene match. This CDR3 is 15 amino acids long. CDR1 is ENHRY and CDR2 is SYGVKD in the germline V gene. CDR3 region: CAISDSRQGVDEQFF. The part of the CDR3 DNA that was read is TGTGCCATCAGTGACTCTCGACAGGGTGTGGATGAG.

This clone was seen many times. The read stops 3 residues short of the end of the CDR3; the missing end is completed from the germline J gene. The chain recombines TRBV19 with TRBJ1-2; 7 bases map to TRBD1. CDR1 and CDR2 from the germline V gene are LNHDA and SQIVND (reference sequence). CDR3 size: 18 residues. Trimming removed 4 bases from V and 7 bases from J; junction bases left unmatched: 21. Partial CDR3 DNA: TGTGCCAGTAGTACACCCTGGGATTTGAGGGACAGTTTTGGTGGC. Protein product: CASSTPWDLRDSFGG. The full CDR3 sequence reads CASSTPWDLRDSFGGYTF.

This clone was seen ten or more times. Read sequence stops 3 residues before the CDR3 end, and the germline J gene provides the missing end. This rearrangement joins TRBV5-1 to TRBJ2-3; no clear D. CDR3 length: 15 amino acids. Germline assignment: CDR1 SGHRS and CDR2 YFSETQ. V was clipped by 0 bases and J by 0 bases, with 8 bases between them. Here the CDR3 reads CASSLGLSSTDTQYF. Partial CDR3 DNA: TGCGCCAGCAGCTTGGGTCTGTCTAGCACAGATACG.

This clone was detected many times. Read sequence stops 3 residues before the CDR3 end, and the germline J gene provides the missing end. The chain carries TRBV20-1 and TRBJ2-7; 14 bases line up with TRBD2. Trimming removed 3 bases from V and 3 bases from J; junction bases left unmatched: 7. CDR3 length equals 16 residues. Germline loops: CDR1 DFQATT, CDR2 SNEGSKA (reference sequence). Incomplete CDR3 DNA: TGCAGTGCTAGTCCAGTGGGACTAGCGGGGGACTACGAG. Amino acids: CSASPVGLAGDYE. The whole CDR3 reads CSASPVGLAGDYEQYF.

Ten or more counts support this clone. The sequenced CDR3 bases are TGCAGCGTTGTTACGGTCTATGGC. The encoded protein is CSVVTVYG. The entire CDR3 reads CSVVTVYGYTF. The chain carries TRBV29-1 and TRBJ1-2; no firm D call. The CDR3 end is not reached by the read, which stops 3 residues before it; the germline J gene fills it in. The CDR3 is made up of 11 amino acids. Between the trimmed V and J ends, which lost 4 bases and 4 bases, there was a span of 7 bases. Germline CDR1 SQVTM, CDR2 ANQGSEA.

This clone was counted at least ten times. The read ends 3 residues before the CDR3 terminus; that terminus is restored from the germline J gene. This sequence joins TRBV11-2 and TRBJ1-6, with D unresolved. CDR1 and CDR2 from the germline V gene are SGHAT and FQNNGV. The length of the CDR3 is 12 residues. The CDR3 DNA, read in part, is TGTGCCAGCAGCTTAGAAACGACAACC. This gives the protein CASSLETTT. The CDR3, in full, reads CASSLETTTLHF.

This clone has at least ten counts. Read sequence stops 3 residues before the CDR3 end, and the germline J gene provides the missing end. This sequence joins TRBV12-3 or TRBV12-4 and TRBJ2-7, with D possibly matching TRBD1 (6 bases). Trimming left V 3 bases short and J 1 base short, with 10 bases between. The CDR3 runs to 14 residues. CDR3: CASSLIRGSYEQYF. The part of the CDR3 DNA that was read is TGTGCCAGCAGTTTGATCAGGGGTTCCTACGAG.